Following are 22 T cell receptor beta chains from one sample sequenced in a study of cytomegalovirus exposure and HLA in healthy donors. Assay used: immunoSEQ multiplex PCR; TCRdb lists only in-frame clones, some missing. The sample gives 250,000 to 400,000 clones, 88% of which show up once; around 1% is in the top ten. Sequenced sample: PBMCs. All receptors come from a man in his thirties or forties in good health and CMV-seronegative.

V is TRBV5-6 and J is TRBJ1-1; the D gene is possibly TRBD1 (5 bases). V was cut by 4 bases and J by 3 bases, with 13 bases left in between. CDR3 length: 14 amino acids. Germline CDR1 is SGHDT and CDR2 is YYEEEE. This CDR3 is CASSVAGPYTEAFF. CDR3 DNA sequence: TGTGCCAGCAGCGTCGCGGGACCCTACACTGAAGCTTTCTTT.

The chain employs TRBV12-5 and TRBJ2-7; 9 bases agree with TRBD1. The V gene end was trimmed by 1 base and the J gene end by 2 bases; junction bases not matched to a gene: 9. Germline lookup yields CDR1 LGHNT and CDR2 FRNRAP. The CDR3 is made up of 17 amino acids. Here the CDR3 reads CASGLEPGQGFTYEQYF. In nucleotides, the CDR3 is TGTGCTAGTGGTTTGGAACCGGGACAGGGTTTCACCTACGAGCAGTACTTC.

The gene calls are TRBV11-2 and TRBJ2-5; D is possibly TRBD2 (5 bases). The CDR3 covers 14 residues. V dropped 2 bases and J dropped 2 bases, with 9 bases sitting between them. Germline V lookup: CDR1 SGHAT, CDR2 FQNNGV. CDR3 sequence (DNA): TGTGCCAGCAGCTTAATACGGGGACAAGAGACCCAGTACTTC. Translated, it gives CASSLIRGQETQYF. Looking up the rest from reference TRBV11-2 and TRBJ2-5 gives the full variable domain: EAGVAQSPRYKIIEKRQSVAFWCNPISGHATLYWYQQILGQGPKLLIQFQNNGVVDDSQLPKDRFSAERLKGVDSTLKIQPAKLEDSAVYLCASSLIRGQETQYFGPGTRLLVL.

The genes are TRBV4-3 and TRBJ1-4, with 9 bases identical to TRBD1. After removal of 3 bases from V and 4 bases from J, the junction contained 9 bases not matched to a gene. The CDR3 is made up of 17 amino acids. CDR1 LGHNA and CDR2 YSLEER come from the germline V gene. The CDR3 nucleotides are TGCGCCAGCAGCCAGGGGGACAGGGTCCCGTTTAATGAAAAACTGTTTTTT. This sequence encodes CASSQGDRVPFNEKLFF.

The rearrangement joins TRBV5-1 to TRBJ2-2; TRBD2 is a possible D gene (6 bases). Per the germline V gene, CDR1 is SGHRS and CDR2 is YFSETQ. This CDR3 comprises 13 residues. V dropped 5 bases and J dropped 3 bases, with 8 bases sitting between them. CDR3 sequence reads: CASSGGYTGELFF. The CDR3 DNA follows: TGCGCCAGCAGTGGGGGGTACACCGGGGAGCTGTTTTTT.

This clone was found once. The chain employs TRBV5-1 and TRBJ2-3, with 8 bases fitting TRBD1. This CDR3 has 14 residues. In germline, CDR1 is SGHRS, CDR2 YFSETQ. V was clipped by 4 bases and J by 4 bases; unmatched bases: 5. CDR3 nucleotide sequence: TGCGCCAGCAGCGCTGGACAGGGTTCAGATACGCAGTATTTT. It codes for CASSAGQGSDTQYF.

This clone was seen only once. This chain connects TRBV12-5 to TRBJ2-2, with D perhaps TRBD1 (6 bases). With 2 bases removed from V and 9 bases from J, the gap between germline ends came to 16 bases. The CDR3 is 15 amino acids. Germline V gives CDR1 LGHNT, CDR2 FRNRAP. CDR3: CASGLPNQGHRELFF. As DNA, the CDR3 is TGTGCTAGTGGTTTGCCTAATCAGGGACACCGGGAGCTGTTTTTT.

This chain joins TRBV5-1 and TRBJ2-7; TRBD1 aligns across 7 bases. The germline CDR1 and CDR2 sequences are SGHRS and YFSETQ. The CDR3 sequence is 15 residues long. Trimming took 4 bases from V and 3 from J; bases not matched to a gene: 10. CDR3 nucleotides: TGCGCCAGCAGCGTTGACTCGGGACAGAGCTACGAGCAGTACTTC. As protein: CASSVDSGQSYEQYF.

This clone appeared a few times. The chain has TRBV7-9 and TRBJ2-7; D not certain. V was cut by 1 base and J by 3 bases, with 7 bases left in between. Germline CDR1 is SEHNR and CDR2 is FQNEAQ (reference sequence). The CDR3 spans 13 residues. In DNA form, the CDR3 reads TGTGCCAGCAGCTTAGAAGCAAACTACGAGCAGTACTTC. Its protein product is CASSLEANYEQYF.

The genes are TRBV7-9 and TRBJ1-1; D gene ambiguous. CDR1 is SEHNR, CDR2 FQNEAQ, per germline (reference sequence). The CDR3 is 14 amino acids. Trimming stripped 3 bases from V and 6 bases from J, with 14 bases between. CDR3 coding DNA: TGTGCCAGCAGCTTGACGGCGGGCCGGGCTGAAGCTTTCTTT. Translated, it gives CASSLTAGRAEAFF. Variable domain in full (rest from reference TRBV7-9 and TRBJ1-1): DTGVSQNPRHKITKRGQNVTFRCDPISEHNRLYWYRQTLGQGPEFLTYFQNEAQLEKSRLLSDRFSAERPKGSFSTLEIQRTEQGDSAMYLCASSLTAGRAEAFFGQGTRLTVV.

This chain joins TRBV10-2 and TRBJ1-2; the match to TRBD1 covers 8 bases. Germline loops: CDR1 WSHSY, CDR2 SAAADI. J gave up 3 bases and V 6 bases, and 6 bases lay outside the gene matches. CDR3 size: 14 residues. The CDR3 here is CASRDRAEDYGYTF. The CDR3 DNA follows: TGCGCCAGCAGGGACAGGGCTGAGGACTATGGCTACACCTTC.

This clone was counted a single time. One junction end disagrees with the germline gene, perhaps due to a read error. DNA of the CDR3: TGTGCCAGCAGCTTAGGGGGGACTTTAGGTAAACTCGCCTTC. It codes for CASSLGGTLGKLAF. This rearrangement joins TRBV7-6 to TRBJ1-2; possibly TRBD1 for D (5 bases). The CDR3 loop spans 14 amino acids. Germline CDR1 and CDR2: SGHVS and FNYEAQ.

This clone appeared many times. V usage is TRBV6-4 and J usage is TRBJ1-1; 10 bases match TRBD1. Trimming at V came to 4 bases and at J to 5 bases, leaving 10 bases not matched to a gene. Germline CDR1 and CDR2: MRHNA and SNTAGT. The CDR3 sequence is 16 residues long. DNA for the CDR3: TGTGCCAGCAGTGTCACCCCGGACAGGGGGGGAACTGAAGCTTTCTTT. This sequence encodes CASSVTPDRGGTEAFF.

The chain joins TRBV20-1 to TRBJ2-5; maybe TRBD2 (5 bases). This CDR3 has 11 amino acids. With 7 bases removed from V and 6 bases from J, the gap between germline ends came to 12 bases. Germline CDR1 DFQATT, CDR2 SNEGSKA (reference sequence). The CDR3 loop is CSVGRGKTQYF. CDR3 nucleotides: TGCAGTGTGGGCAGAGGGAAGACCCAGTACTTC.

The chain uses TRBV7-6 and TRBJ2-6; the match to TRBD1 covers 9 bases. The CDR3 runs to 18 residues. Germline CDR1 reads SGHVS; CDR2 reads FNYEAQ. The V and J ends lost 1 base and 2 bases, in that order; junction bases with no gene match: 6. CDR3: CASSLVLQGAAGANVLTF. CDR3 nucleotide sequence: TGTGCCAGCAGCTTAGTATTACAGGGGGCCGCTGGGGCCAACGTCCTGACTTTC.

The rearrangement joins TRBV5-1 to TRBJ2-5; maybe TRBD2 (5 bases). Trimming cost V 3 bases and J 5 bases, with 20 bases left between them. Germline V lookup: CDR1 SGHRS, CDR2 YFSETQ. This CDR3 is 16 amino acids long. This CDR3 is CASSSASGVPRETQYF. The CDR3 nucleotides are TGCGCCAGCAGCTCAGCCTCCGGGGTCCCGAGGGAGACCCAGTACTTC.

The genes are TRBV12-5 and TRBJ2-2, with D unclear. CDR1 LGHNT and CDR2 FRNRAP come from the germline V gene. This CDR3 region has 15 residues. The V end was cut by 7 bases, the J end by 0 bases, with 12 bases between. In nucleotides, the CDR3 is TGTGCTAGTGCCAAGGTAGCCGCGAACACCGGGGAGCTGTTTTTT. This encodes CASAKVAANTGELFF.

The CDR3 sequence is CASSESGDGGPYNEQFF. The CDR3 DNA sequence: TGTGCCAGCAGTGAAAGTGGGGACGGGGGGCCCTACAATGAGCAGTTCTTC. The genes are TRBV2 and TRBJ2-1, with D possibly being TRBD2 (7 bases). Germline CDR1 SNHLY, CDR2 FYNNEI. The CDR3 has 17 amino acids. V was trimmed by 2 bases and J by 2 bases, leaving 16 bases between them.

V and J are TRBV13 and TRBJ2-7; a weak D match, TRBD1 (6 bases). Trimming cost V 2 bases and J 5 bases, with 16 bases left between them. The CDR3 is 15 residues long. CDR1 and CDR2 (germline): PRHDT, FYEKMQ (reference sequence). Here the CDR3 reads CASSLHGTIRDEQYF. In DNA, the CDR3 is TGTGCCAGCAGCTTACACGGGACAATACGAGACGAGCAGTACTTC. The full variable domain, completed using reference TRBV13 and TRBJ2-7, is AAGVIQSPRHLIKEKRETATLKCYPIPRHDTVYWYQQGPGQDPQFLISFYEKMQSDKGSIPDRFSAQQFSDYHSELNMSSLELGDSALYFCASSLHGTIRDEQYFGPGTRLTVT.

The CDR3, as DNA: TGTGCCTGGAGCCAAGGGGGTGAAAAACTGTTTTTT. This sequence encodes CAWSQGGEKLFF. The rearrangement uses TRBV30 and TRBJ1-4, with a weak D call TRBD1 (6 bases). Germline CDR1 and CDR2: GTSNPN and SVGIG (reference sequence). This CDR3 has 12 residues. With 3 bases removed from V and 7 bases from J, the gap between germline ends came to 9 bases.

The rearrangement links TRBV2 to TRBJ2-7, with D tentatively TRBD1 (6 bases). Germline CDR1 SNHLY, CDR2 FYNNEI. The CDR3 is 11 residues long. The germline V and J ends were trimmed by 6 bases and 4 bases, with 7 bases remaining between them. CDR3 sequence (DNA): TGTGCCAGCAGACAGGGATACGAGCAGTACTTC. Amino acid sequence: CASRQGYEQYF.

The genes are TRBV7-9 and TRBJ1-4, with 11 bases fitting TRBD1. The ends lost 4 bases at V and 12 bases at J; junction bases unmatched: 13. CDR3 length: 16 residues. The germline V gene encodes CDR1 SEHNR and CDR2 FQNEAQ (reference sequence). DNA of the CDR3: TGTGCCAGCAGCTCGGGACAGGGGGTTGGGGTAAGGGAACTGTTTTTT. Amino acid sequence: CASSSGQGVGVRELFF.